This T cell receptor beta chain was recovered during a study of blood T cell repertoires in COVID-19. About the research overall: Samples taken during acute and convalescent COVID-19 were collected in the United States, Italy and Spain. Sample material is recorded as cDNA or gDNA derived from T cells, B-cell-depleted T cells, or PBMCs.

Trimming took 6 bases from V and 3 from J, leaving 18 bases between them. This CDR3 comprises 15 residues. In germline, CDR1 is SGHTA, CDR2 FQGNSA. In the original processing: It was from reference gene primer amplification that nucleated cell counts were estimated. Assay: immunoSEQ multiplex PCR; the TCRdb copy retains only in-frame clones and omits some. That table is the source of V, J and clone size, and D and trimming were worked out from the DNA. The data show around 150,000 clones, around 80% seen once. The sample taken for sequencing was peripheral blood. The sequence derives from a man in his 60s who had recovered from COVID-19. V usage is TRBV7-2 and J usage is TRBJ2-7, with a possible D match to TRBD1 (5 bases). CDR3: CASRPKDSPNYEQYF. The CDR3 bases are TGTGCCAGCAGACCTAAAGACAGTCCTAACTACGAGCAGTACTTC.